A single sample gave rise to the 14 T cell receptor beta chains below, sequenced in a study of cytomegalovirus exposure and HLA in healthy donors (dated by TCRdb to about 2017). The library was made by the immunoSEQ multiplex PCR assay. For the multiplex PCR, a mixture combining 60 forward primers for TCR Vbeta segments and 13 reverse primers for TCR Jbeta segments was used. The clones in this table, taken by TCRdb from immuneACCESS, are in-frame only. Not every clone is retained; where verified, under half of the shortfall comes from an unresolved V gene, and the cause of the rest is unknown. Within this sample are roughly 100,000 clones, with more than 65% of them counted one time only. The leading ten clones occupy 0.65% to 0.85% of the sample. The source material was PBMCs. These receptors all stem from a boy between 10 and 17 years old in good health and CMV-seronegative.

The V gene is TRBV6-6, the J gene TRBJ2-7, with D perhaps matching TRBD1 (6 bases). Between the trimmed V and J ends, which lost 0 bases and 5 bases, there was a span of 11 bases. The CDR3 spans 14 residues. CDR1 is MNHNY and CDR2 is SVGAGI in the germline V gene (reference sequence). The CDR3 DNA sequence: TGTGCCAGCAGTTACTCGTCAGGGGCCAACGAGCAGTACTTC. Translated, it gives CASSYSSGANEQYF.

J is TRBJ1-4 and V is TRBV5-1; 11 nucleotides match TRBD1. Looked up from germline, CDR1 is SGHRS and CDR2 is YFSETQ. V was pared by 4 bases and J by 8 bases, with 10 bases of the junction left unmatched. The CDR3 covers 16 residues. This CDR3 is CASSLGQGARGEKLFF. The CDR3 DNA reads as TGCGCCAGCAGCCTAGGACAGGGGGCTCGCGGCGAAAAACTGTTTTTT.

V gene TRBV5-1 combines with J gene TRBJ2-4; TRBD1 is a possible D gene (7 bases). Trimming took 0 bases from V and 4 from J, leaving 17 bases between them. The CDR3 is 17 residues long. Germline V gene sequence: CDR1 SGHRS, CDR2 YFSETQ. The CDR3 loop reads CASSLVWRGLEKNIQYF. The CDR3 DNA reads as TGCGCCAGCAGCTTGGTATGGAGGGGGCTGGAGAAAAACATTCAGTACTTC.

The V call is TRBV13, the J call TRBJ1-2; D gene unclear. V was cut by 4 bases and J by 0 bases, with 12 bases left in between. The CDR3 is 15 amino acids. CDR1 is PRHDT and CDR2 is FYEKMQ in the germline V gene (reference sequence). CDR3 loop: CASSSRTAPNYGYTF. In nucleotides, the CDR3 is TGTGCCAGCAGCTCCAGGACTGCACCTAACTATGGCTACACCTTC.

This clone occurred a few times. V gene TRBV18 combines with J gene TRBJ2-7, with 7 bases lining up with TRBD1. Germline CDR1 reads KGHSH; CDR2 reads LQKENI. The J segment lost 2 bases and the V segment lost 0 bases, leaving 4 bases of the junction unmatched. This CDR3 comprises 15 residues. The chain's CDR3 is CASSPPQGFPYEQYF. The DNA of the CDR3 is TGTGCCAGCTCACCACCACAGGGGTTCCCCTACGAGCAGTACTTC.

The chain has TRBV4-3 and TRBJ2-1, with 8 bases aligning to TRBD2. V was pared by 1 base and J by 2 bases, with 7 bases of the junction left unmatched. Per germline, CDR1 LGHNA and CDR2 YSLEER. The CDR3 runs 17 residues. As DNA, the CDR3 is TGCGCCAGCAGCCAAGGCACCGGGACTAGTGCCTACAATGAGCAGTTCTTC. Protein product: CASSQGTGTSAYNEQFF.

This clone occurred a few times. The chain combines TRBV19 with TRBJ2-7; tentative D call: TRBD1 (5 bases). The CDR3 runs 15 residues. Trimming took 3 bases from V and 3 from J, leaving 15 bases between them. CDR1 LNHDA and CDR2 SQIVND come from the germline V gene (reference sequence). The CDR3 DNA reads as TGTGCCAGTAGTATTCAGCAGGGAACGGGCTACGAGCAGTACTTC. This gives the protein CASSIQQGTGYEQYF.

This sequence joins TRBV28 and TRBJ2-3, with D perhaps matching TRBD2 (6 bases). V was cut by 6 bases and J by 4 bases, with 23 bases left in between. This CDR3 contains 17 residues. Germline V CDR1 and CDR2: MDHEN, SYDVKM. As DNA, the CDR3 is TGTGCCAGCAGCCCCGTTTGGGGGGAGTCCCCCGCAGATACGCAGTATTTT. Protein sequence: CASSPVWGESPADTQYF. The whole variable domain, remainder taken from reference TRBV28 and TRBJ2-3, is DVKVTQSSRYLVKRTGEKVFLECVQDMDHENMFWYRQDPGLGLRLIYFSYDVKMKEKGDIPEGYSVSREKKERFSLILESASTNQTSMYLCASSPVWGESPADTQYFGPGTRLTVL.

The CDR3 sequence: CASSFERNSPLHF. CDR3 nucleotide sequence: TGTGCCAGCAGTTTTGAGAGAAACTCACCCCTCCACTTT. The chain links TRBV6-5 to TRBJ1-6; no reliable D call. In germline, CDR1 is MNHEY, CDR2 SVGAGI. This CDR3 region has 13 residues. V was cut by 4 bases and J by 10 bases, with 11 bases left in between.

This chain connects TRBV6-5 to TRBJ2-1, with 7 nucleotides matching TRBD1. There are 14 residues in the CDR3. The V segment lost 8 bases and the J segment 6 bases; nucleotides outside the gene matches: 10. Germline V lookup: CDR1 MNHEY, CDR2 SVGAGI. The CDR3 sequence: CASGYRGPSNEQFF. The CDR3 coding sequence is TGTGCCAGCGGATACAGGGGACCCTCCAATGAGCAGTTCTTC.

The table lists this clone with a few counts. The rearrangement uses TRBV6-4 and TRBJ2-3; possible D gene TRBD2, 7 bases. Germline CDR1 reads MRHNA; CDR2 reads SNTAGT. V was clipped by 0 bases and J by 4 bases, with 11 bases between them. The CDR3 runs to 15 residues. The chain's CDR3 is CASSDSGGAADTQYF. DNA of the CDR3: TGTGCCAGCAGTGACTCGGGGGGGGCCGCAGATACGCAGTATTTT.

V and J are TRBV30 and TRBJ2-3; 9 nucleotides line up with TRBD1. The trim removed 2 bases at V and 6 bases at J, leaving 12 bases unmatched. Germline CDR1 and CDR2: GTSNPN and SVGIG (reference sequence). There are 16 residues in the CDR3. In DNA, the CDR3 is TGTGCCTGGAGTCAGGGCAGGACAGGGGCGCGGGATACGCAGTATTTT. This sequence encodes CAWSQGRTGARDTQYF.

J is TRBJ1-4 and V is TRBV30; TRBD1 aligns across 8 bases. The germline V gene has CDR1 GTSNPN and CDR2 SVGIG (reference sequence). The V and J ends lost 4 bases and 5 bases, in that order; junction bases with no gene match: 9. This CDR3 is built from 15 residues. The CDR3 protein is CAWTRGTGLNEKLFF. CDR3 bases: TGTGCCTGGACGCGGGGGACAGGTTTAAATGAAAAACTGTTTTTT.

V is TRBV7-8 and J is TRBJ2-3; a weak D match, TRBD2 (7 bases). Looked up from germline, CDR1 is SGHVS and CDR2 is FQNEAQ. The CDR3 totals 14 residues. V lost 5 bases and J lost 3, with 12 bases in between. The CDR3 protein is CASSARGATDTQYF. DNA for the CDR3: TGTGCCAGCAGCGCACGGGGGGCGACAGATACGCAGTATTTT.